Presented here are 21 T cell receptor beta chains from one specimen sequenced in a study of OX40 agonist ivuxolimab in advanced cancers. Using immunoSEQ multiplex PCR, the repertoire was profiled, and TCRdb retains in-frame clones only, with some absent. Of about 40,000 clones in the sample, roughly 88% are singletons; the top ten hold roughly 25%. The sequenced sample was CD4+ or CD8+ T cells sorted from blood, obtained in a trial of the OX40 agonist ivuxolimab. The receptor source for this set is an adult with an advanced solid tumor such as melanoma, head and neck, liver or kidney cancer.

The V gene is TRBV7-8, the J gene TRBJ2-7; the match to TRBD2 covers 8 bases. Trimming cost V 5 bases and J 0 bases; bases outside gene matches: 6. Germline V gives CDR1 SGHVS, CDR2 FQNEAQ. This CDR3 has 15 residues. This chain's CDR3 is CASSPETSDSYEQYF. The DNA for the CDR3 is TGTGCCAGCAGCCCAGAGACTAGCGACTCCTACGAGCAGTACTTC.

The V call is TRBV14, the J call TRBJ2-1; 8 bases are shared with TRBD2. The CDR3 has 14 residues. V shed 1 base, J shed 9 bases, and the junction held 5 bases outside the gene matches. The germline CDR1 and CDR2 sequences are SGHDN and FVKESK. CDR3 protein: CASSQATSDIEQFF. The CDR3, as DNA: TGTGCCAGCAGCCAAGCGACTAGCGATATTGAGCAGTTCTTC.

By sample share, this clone is medium-sized. The J gene is TRBJ2-7, the V gene TRBV2; 10 positions match TRBD1. CDR1 is SNHLY, CDR2 FYNNEI, per germline. There are 13 residues in the CDR3. V lost 6 bases to trimming and J lost 5 bases; unmatched junction nucleotides: 4. CDR3 nucleotides: TGTGCCAGCAGCCCCGGGACAGGGGACGAGCAGTACTTC. It is translated as CASSPGTGDEQYF.

This sequence joins TRBV6-4 and TRBJ2-3; no reliable D call. V was shortened by 2 bases and J by 4 bases, with 13 bases between the two germline ends. The CDR3 is 15 residues long. The germline CDR1 and CDR2 sequences are MRHNA and SNTAGT. Here the CDR3 reads CASSDEVSSPDTQYF. CDR3 nucleotides: TGTGCCAGCAGTGACGAGGTTTCGAGTCCAGATACGCAGTATTTT.

The chain joins TRBV6-5 to TRBJ2-2; unclear D gene. Trimming shortened V by 0 bases and J by 8 bases, and 4 bases separated the two germline ends. The CDR3 has 12 residues. CDR1 is MNHEY, CDR2 SVGAGI, per germline. The CDR3 coding sequence is TGTGCCAGCAGTTACTCGAGGGGGGAGCTGTTTTTT. As protein: CASSYSRGELFF.

This clone was seen just once. CDR3: CASKRREDYEQYF. DNA for the CDR3: TGTGCCAGCAAGCGCCGGGAGGACTACGAGCAGTACTTC. The rearrangement uses TRBV7-9 and TRBJ2-7, with 7 bases aligning to TRBD2. Germline lookup yields CDR1 SEHNR and CDR2 FQNEAQ (reference sequence). Trimming cost V 7 bases and J 3 bases; bases outside gene matches: 6. The CDR3 totals 13 residues.

The CDR3 spells CASSRGDEQYF. The DNA for the CDR3 is TGTGCCAGCAGCAGGGGGGACGAGCAGTACTTC. The chain uses TRBV28 and TRBJ2-7, with a weak D call TRBD1 (7 bases). CDR1 is MDHEN, CDR2 SYDVKM, per germline. V gave up 6 bases and J gave up 5 bases, with 8 bases separating them. The CDR3 loop spans 11 amino acids. The whole variable domain, filled in from reference TRBV28 and TRBJ2-7, reads DVKVTQSSRYLVKRTGEKVFLECVQDMDHENMFWYRQDPGLGLRLIYFSYDVKMKEKGDIPEGYSVSREKKERFSLILESASTNQTSMYLCASSRGDEQYFGPGTRLTVT.

The V and J genes are TRBV27 and TRBJ2-3; no firm D call. The germline gives CDR1 MNHEY, CDR2 SMNVEV (reference sequence). Trimming removed 4 bases at V and 3 bases at J, with 8 bases between. This CDR3 has 13 residues. In nucleotides, the CDR3 is TGTGCCAGCAGTTACTCGGATACAGATACGCAGTATTTT. Its translation is CASSYSDTDTQYF.

J is TRBJ1-5 and V is TRBV20-1; D remains unclear. V lost 3 bases and J lost 11, with 11 bases in between. The germline V gene encodes CDR1 DFQATT and CDR2 SNEGSKA (reference sequence). The CDR3 is 11 residues long. CDR3 DNA sequence: TGCAGTGCTAGGGTGGGGTTGGCCCAGCATTTT. Its protein product is CSARVGLAQHF.

This clone was seen a handful of times. This chain connects TRBV15 to TRBJ1-4, with D perhaps matching TRBD1 (5 bases). The CDR3 contains 12 residues. Germline V gives CDR1 LNHNV, CDR2 YYDKDF (reference sequence). Trimming stripped 3 bases from V and 10 bases from J, with 9 bases between. The DNA of the CDR3 is TGTGCCACCAGCAGCGACAGCGGAAAACTGTTTTTT. It encodes CATSSDSGKLFF.

This chain joins TRBV15 and TRBJ2-1, with a tentative D call TRBD1 (5 bases). V was clipped by 0 bases and J by 9 bases, with 12 bases between them. This CDR3 contains 14 residues. CDR1 is LNHNV and CDR2 is YYDKDF in the germline V gene (reference sequence). For the CDR3, the DNA is TGTGCCACCAGCAGAGACCAGGGTACAAGTGAGCAGTTCTTC. Its protein product is CATSRDQGTSEQFF.

The chain couples TRBV18 to TRBJ2-7; 7 nucleotides align to TRBD1. Germline CDR1 is KGHSH and CDR2 is LQKENI. The CDR3 is 15 amino acids. V lost 3 bases and J lost 6; bases outside the gene matches: 11. The CDR3 loop reads CASSPPGRGKVEQYF. Written as DNA, the CDR3 is TGTGCCAGCTCACCCCCAGGCAGGGGGAAGGTCGAGCAGTACTTC.

J is TRBJ2-3 and V is TRBV27, with D tentatively TRBD1 (6 bases). The V end lost 4 bases, the J end lost 1 base, and 15 bases lay between the germline ends. From germline, CDR1 is MNHEY and CDR2 SMNVEV (reference sequence). CDR3 length equals 16 residues. The CDR3 region has the DNA TGTGCCAGCAGTTACCTAGCCCCAGGGGGCACAGATACGCAGTATTTT. It translates to CASSYLAPGGTDTQYF.

The V gene is TRBV11-1, the J gene TRBJ1-3; D is unclear. CDR1 is SGHAT, CDR2 FQDESV, per germline (reference sequence). The length of the CDR3 is 19 residues. The V end lost 5 bases, the J end lost 0 bases, and 23 bases lay between the germline ends. The CDR3 reads CASSPLRYRQINSGNTIYF. In DNA, the CDR3 is TGTGCCAGCAGCCCCCTGAGGTACCGTCAGATCAACTCTGGAAACACCATATATTTT.

V is TRBV28 and J is TRBJ2-7; D is unclear. Looked up from germline, CDR1 is MDHEN and CDR2 is SYDVKM. This CDR3 is built from 12 residues. Trimming stripped 6 bases from V and 1 base from J, with 7 bases between. The CDR3 sequence: CASSLGSYEQYF. CDR3 nucleotide sequence: TGTGCCAGCAGCCTAGGTTCCTACGAGCAGTACTTC.

This clone was picked up a small number of times. This chain uses TRBV11-3 with TRBJ2-3; D is unclear. CDR3 size: 12 residues. V was pared by 5 bases and J by 6 bases, with 9 bases between. Germline V lookup: CDR1 SGHNT, CDR2 YENEEA. The CDR3 loop is CASSLRSDTQYF. As DNA, the CDR3 is TGTGCCAGCAGCCTAAGGTCGGATACGCAGTATTTT.

This sequence joins TRBV30 and TRBJ2-7, with D unresolved. V was trimmed by 4 bases and J by 4 bases, leaving 20 bases between them. The V gene's germline CDR1 is GTSNPN and CDR2 SVGIG (reference sequence). The CDR3 runs 15 residues. The CDR3 is CAWKERWKGTYEQYF. The CDR3 coding sequence is TGTGCCTGGAAGGAAAGGTGGAAGGGTACGTACGAGCAGTACTTC.

As regards this clone: A junction boundary mismatches the germline segment, possibly from a read error. The V gene is TRBV7-7, the J gene TRBJ2-1; tentative D call: TRBD1 (6 bases). CDR1 and CDR2 (germline): SSHAT, FNYEAQ (reference sequence). The CDR3 contains 13 residues. The chain's CDR3 is CASSLHRANEQFF. CDR3 DNA sequence: TGTGCTAGCAGCTTACACAGGGCGAATGAGCAGTTCTTC.

V usage is TRBV4-1 and J usage is TRBJ1-5; no clear D gene. The CDR3 has 16 amino acids. V lost 0 bases, J lost 7 bases, and 16 bases lay in between. Germline V lookup: CDR1 MGHRA, CDR2 YSYEKL. Here the CDR3 reads CASSQDKGGLGQPQHF. In DNA, the CDR3 is TGCGCCAGCAGCCAAGATAAAGGCGGCCTAGGGCAGCCCCAGCATTTT.

The rearrangement uses TRBV13 and TRBJ2-3, with 8 bases identical to TRBD2. J gave up 6 bases and V 1 base, and 12 bases lay outside the gene matches. The CDR3 has 17 residues. The germline gives CDR1 PRHDT, CDR2 FYEKMQ (reference sequence). CDR3 coding DNA: TGTGCCAGCAGCTTAGATTCGGGAGGGCCTAGTAGGGATACGCAGTATTTT. It codes for CASSLDSGGPSRDTQYF.

The chain is built from TRBV9 and TRBJ2-3; possibly TRBD2 for D (6 bases). This CDR3 is 15 amino acids long. Germline CDR1 is SGDLS and CDR2 is YYNGEE. V shed 3 bases and J shed 0 bases, with 11 bases lying between them. The CDR3 spells CASSAGLSSTDTQYF. CDR3 coding DNA: TGTGCCAGCAGCGCGGGACTCTCTAGCACAGATACGCAGTATTTT.